This passage covers 19 T cell receptor beta chains from one sample sequenced in a study of blood T cell repertoires in COVID-19 (dated by TCRdb to about 2020). The method behind the library was the immunoSEQ multiplex PCR assay. TCRdb re-hosts the immuneACCESS table, in-frame sequences only. Its copies lack some clones; in the studies checked, an unresolved V gene accounts for under half of them, and the cause for the rest is not known. The sample profile shows over 120,000 clones; more than 75% of them were found once. The ten largest make up about 37% of the sample. The sequenced sample consisted of peripheral blood. The receptors shown here come from a man over 45 who had recovered from COVID-19.

This sequence joins TRBV29-1 and TRBJ2-1; 10 bases are shared with TRBD2. J gave up 6 bases and V 3 bases, and 8 bases lay outside the gene matches. The CDR3 extends over 15 amino acids. Germline values: CDR1 SQVTM, CDR2 ANQGSEA. CDR3 nucleotides: TGCAGCGTTGAGTTTAGCGGGGGGTTCGGCAATGAGCAGTTCTTC. It codes for CSVEFSGGFGNEQFF.

In DNA form, the CDR3 reads TGTGCCAGCAAATACGGTTCTCACAATGAGCAGTTCTTC. It translates to CASKYGSHNEQFF. The chain uses TRBV3-1 (or the pseudogene TRBV3-2) and TRBJ2-1; no firm D call. Trimming stripped 7 bases from V and 5 bases from J, with 12 bases between. The CDR3 sequence is 13 residues long. The germline gives CDR1 LGHDT, CDR2 YNNKEL (reference sequence).

V is TRBV9 and J is TRBJ2-3, with 8 bases aligning to TRBD1. The germline gives CDR1 SGDLS, CDR2 YYNGEE. Trimming cost V 0 bases and J 1 base; bases outside gene matches: 7. This CDR3 region has 17 residues. The CDR3 nucleotides read TGTGCCAGCAGCGTAGGGGCAGGGGGCCACGGCACAGATACGCAGTATTTT. Translation: CASSVGAGGHGTDTQYF.

The rearrangement joins TRBV27 to TRBJ2-7; TRBD1 might be the D (6 bases). The CDR3 consists of 15 residues. The V end was cut by 5 bases, the J end by 2 bases, with 16 bases between. Germline V gene data show CDR1 as MNHEY and CDR2 as SMNVEV (reference sequence). CDR3 sequence (DNA): TGTGCCAGCAGTCCACGGGGACATTGGACCTACGAGCAGTACTTC. This translates into CASSPRGHWTYEQYF.

The chain is built from TRBV29-1 and TRBJ2-5; perhaps TRBD2 as D (6 bases). This CDR3 has 10 amino acids. Trimming shortened V by 7 bases and J by 3 bases, and 6 bases separated the two germline ends. Germline CDR1 is SQVTM and CDR2 is ANQGSEA. CDR3 region: CSGGEETQYF. CDR3 nucleotides: TGCAGCGGCGGGGAAGAGACCCAGTACTTC.

The chain recombines TRBV5-1 with TRBJ2-3; D is unresolved. With 4 bases removed from V and 2 bases from J, the gap between germline ends came to 11 bases. The CDR3 consists of 14 residues. Germline CDR1 SGHRS, CDR2 YFSETQ. The DNA of the CDR3 is TGCGCCAGCAGCAGTAGCCGCAACACAGATACGCAGTATTTT. As protein: CASSSSRNTDTQYF.

The chain carries TRBV3-1 (or the pseudogene TRBV3-2) and TRBJ2-1; TRBD2 matches at 13 bases. Per the germline V gene, CDR1 is LGHDT and CDR2 is YNNKEL (reference sequence). The CDR3 is made up of 16 amino acids. V lost 4 bases and J lost 7; bases outside the gene matches: 7. The CDR3 nucleotides read TGTGCCAGCAGCCCTAAGCGACTAGCGGGGGGTAATGAGCAGTTCTTC. It is translated as CASSPKRLAGGNEQFF.

This clone has only a few counts. This rearrangement joins TRBV10-3 to TRBJ1-2; D perhaps matches TRBD1 (6 bases). Per the germline V gene, CDR1 is ENHRY and CDR2 is SYGVKD. Trimming cost V 4 bases and J 5 bases, with 11 bases left between them. The CDR3 has 13 amino acids. DNA for the CDR3: TGTGCCATCAGTGGGACAGCGGGGTATGGCTACACCTTC. It codes for CAISGTAGYGYTF.

J is TRBJ1-2 and V is TRBV4-3; tentative D call: TRBD1 (6 bases). The germline V gene encodes CDR1 LGHNA and CDR2 YSLEER. The CDR3 spans 16 residues. V was trimmed by 0 bases and J by 5 bases, leaving 16 bases between them. The CDR3 DNA sequence: TGCGCCAGCAGCCAAGATTATCGGGGGGCCGGGTATGGCTACACCTTC. Translated: CASSQDYRGAGYGYTF.

Only one count was recorded for this clone. V gene TRBV7-6 combines with J gene TRBJ2-5; 8 bases line up with TRBD2. Unmatched junction bases numbered 14, after V lost 3 bases and J lost 5 bases. Germline V gives CDR1 SGHVS, CDR2 FNYEAQ. This CDR3 region has 17 residues. The CDR3 DNA follows: TGTGCCAGCAGCTTTTTGAGGGCCGGGGGGGGCCAGGAGACCCAGTACTTC. Encoded protein: CASSFLRAGGGQETQYF. The full variable domain, with the rest looked up from reference TRBV7-6 and TRBJ2-5, is GAGVSQSPRYKVTKRGQDVALRCDPISGHVSLYWYRQALGQGPEFLTYFNYEAQQDKSGLPNDRFSAERPEGSISTLTIQRTEQRDSAMYRCASSFLRAGGGQETQYFGPGTRLLVL.

The rearrangement joins TRBV9 to TRBJ2-5; D gene uncertain. Germline V lookup: CDR1 SGDLS, CDR2 YYNGEE. Trimming cost V 0 bases and J 5 bases, with 11 bases left between them. CDR3 length: 14 residues. The CDR3 region is CASSVARAEETQYF. In DNA, the CDR3 is TGTGCCAGCAGCGTAGCCCGAGCTGAGGAGACCCAGTACTTC.

The chain has TRBV5-8 and TRBJ2-1; tentative D call: TRBD2 (6 bases). The germline CDR1 and CDR2 sequences are SGHTS and YDEGEE. Trimming removed 0 bases from V and 0 bases from J, with 10 bases in between. The CDR3 is 16 residues long. The CDR3 reads CASSLDVGGSYNEQFF. Written as DNA, the CDR3 is TGTGCCAGCAGCTTGGATGTCGGGGGCTCCTACAATGAGCAGTTCTTC.

V is TRBV19 and J is TRBJ1-5, with a weak D call TRBD1 (5 bases). Germline V CDR1 and CDR2: LNHDA, SQIVND (reference sequence). Trimming cost V 4 bases and J 4 bases, with 17 bases left between them. The CDR3 runs 16 residues. This CDR3 reads CASSTHRQGGNQPQHF. The CDR3 DNA reads TGTGCCAGTAGTACCCATAGGCAGGGAGGTAATCAGCCCCAGCATTTT.

A single count supports this clone. The V call is TRBV7-8, the J call TRBJ1-1; 10 nucleotides agree with TRBD1. Germline lookup yields CDR1 SGHVS and CDR2 FQNEAQ. V shed 7 bases, J shed 11 bases, and the junction held 10 bases outside the gene matches. This CDR3 is built from 13 residues. The CDR3 DNA follows: TGTGCCAGCAACAACCGGGACAGGGGAGCGGCTTTCTTT. Protein product: CASNNRDRGAAFF.

This clone was seen only once. CDR3 in amino acids: CASRSTGQNSPLHF. CDR3 DNA: TGTGCCAGCAGGTCGACAGGTCAGAATTCACCCCTCCACTTT. The chain uses TRBV7-9 and TRBJ1-6; D might be TRBD1 (6 bases). CDR1 and CDR2 from the germline V gene are SEHNR and FQNEAQ (reference sequence). With 6 bases removed from V and 7 bases from J, the gap between germline ends came to 13 bases. This CDR3 contains 14 residues.

The V call is TRBV19, the J call TRBJ1-3, with D uncertain. Trimming stripped 5 bases from V and 0 bases from J, with 17 bases between. There are 17 residues in the CDR3. Germline CDR1 LNHDA, CDR2 SQIVND (reference sequence). The CDR3 DNA reads TGTGCCAGTAGTGCCCAACAGAACACTGACTCTGGAAACACCATATATTTT. It specifies CASSAQQNTDSGNTIYF.

The chain combines TRBV11-3 with TRBJ2-2, with D perhaps matching TRBD1 (6 bases). The CDR3 has 14 amino acids. Deletions cut 5 bases from V and 8 bases from J, with 15 bases between. Germline lookup yields CDR1 SGHNT and CDR2 YENEEA. The CDR3 protein is CASSTHRVSGELFF. The CDR3 nucleotides are TGTGCCAGCAGCACCCACAGGGTTTCGGGGGAGCTGTTTTTT.

The rearrangement joins TRBV5-4 to TRBJ2-1; the D gene is possibly TRBD2 (7 bases). The CDR3 is 16 residues long. V was trimmed by 0 bases and J by 3 bases, leaving 13 bases between them. From germline, CDR1 is SGHNT and CDR2 YYREEE (reference sequence). The CDR3 reads CASSLDGGGYYNEQFF. As DNA, the CDR3 is TGTGCCAGCAGCTTGGATGGCGGGGGCTACTACAATGAGCAGTTCTTC.

This clone was seen a few times. The chain employs TRBV6-5 and TRBJ1-6; D may be TRBD1 (6 bases). The CDR3 is 15 residues long. With 7 bases removed from V and 4 bases from J, the gap between germline ends came to 14 bases. Per the germline V gene, CDR1 is MNHEY and CDR2 is SVGAGI. CDR3 region: CASTQKGEYNSPLHF. Here the CDR3 DNA reads TGTGCCAGCACCCAGAAGGGGGAGTATAATTCACCCCTCCACTTT.